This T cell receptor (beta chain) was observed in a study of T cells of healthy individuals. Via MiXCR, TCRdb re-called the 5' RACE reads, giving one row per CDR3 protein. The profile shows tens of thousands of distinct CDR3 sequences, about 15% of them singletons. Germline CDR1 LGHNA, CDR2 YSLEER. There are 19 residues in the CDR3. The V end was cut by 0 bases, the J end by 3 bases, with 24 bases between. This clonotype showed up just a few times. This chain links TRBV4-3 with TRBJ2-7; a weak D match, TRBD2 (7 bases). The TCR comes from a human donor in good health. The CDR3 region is CASSQEYPRMGGGGYEQYF. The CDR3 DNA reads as TGCGCCAGCAGCCAAGAGTACCCAAGGATGGGGGGGGGCGGCTACGAGCAGTACTTC.